The rows below give T cell receptor beta chains drawn from one sample of a study of T cell responses to AZD1222 COVID-19 vaccine. Produced via immunoSEQ multiplex PCR; TCRdb's table is partial and in-frame only. In the table there are around 140,000 clones, around 86% of which are singletons. The specimen comprised peripheral blood, sampled on day 0 of AZD1222 vaccination. These receptors were obtained from an adult in good health. Both conserved end residues are part of each CDR3. The D gene is left open where the match is weak. Where a row states a size, it is once, few, many or the class of an expanded clone; other rows omit it.

j_gene | v_gene | abundance | d_gene | CDR3nt | CDR3aa
TRBJ1-1 | TRBV2 | NA | NA | TGTGCCAGCACCCGGACGAATACCGAAGCTTTCTTT | CASTRTNTEAFF
TRBJ1-5 | TRBV3-1/TRBV3-2 | NA | NA | TGTGCCAGCAGCCAAGGTGGGAAACAACAGCCCCAGCATTTT | CASSQGGKQQPQHF
TRBJ1-6 | TRBV24-1 | NA | NA | TGTGCCACCCCACGCCGGGGACCCGGTTCACCCCTCCACTTT | CATPRRGPGSPLHF
TRBJ2-4 | TRBV6-5 | NA | TRBD2 | TGTGCCAGCAGCAGAGCGACTAGCGGGTCAGACATTCAGTACTTC | CASSRATSGSDIQYF
TRBJ1-2 | TRBV7-6 | NA | NA | TGTGCCAGCAGCAAAGACTACTATGGCTACACCTTC | CASSKDYYGYTF
TRBJ1-3 | TRBV7-9 | NA | TRBD1 | TGTGCCAGCAGCACAAACAGGGGCTCTGGAAACACCATATATTTT | CASSTNRGSGNTIYF
TRBJ2-3 | TRBV5-6 | few | NA | TGTGCCAGCAGATCAATGATGGCCCAGGGGTCGGATACGCAGTATTTT | CASRSMMAQGSDTQYF
TRBJ1-5 | TRBV2 | few | NA | TGTGCCAGTTGCGTTCATCCCAACAATCAGCCCCAGCATTTT | CASCVHPNNQPQHF
TRBJ1-1 | TRBV30 | NA | NA | TGTGCCTGGGCCCGAACGATGAACACTGAAGCTTTCTTT | CAWARTMNTEAFF
TRBJ1-5 | TRBV27 | NA | TRBD1 | TGTGCCAGCAGCCCCCCCGACAGGGCAGGCCAGCCCCAGCATTTT | CASSPPDRAGQPQHF
TRBJ1-4 | TRBV21-1 | NA | NA | TGTGCCAGCAGCAAAGGGGGGGGAGAAGGTGAAAAACTGTTTTTT | CASSKGGGEGEKLFF
TRBJ2-7 | TRBV7-6 | NA | NA | TGTGCCAGCAGCCCGGACTACGAGCAGTACTTC | CASSPDYEQYF
TRBJ1-4 | TRBV7-8 | NA | NA | TGTGCCAGCAGCTTAGAGTCCGGGGGTGAAAAACTGTTTTTT | CASSLESGGEKLFF
TRBJ1-1 | TRBV4-3 | NA | NA | TGCGCCAGCAGCCAAGATCAGGCTCGCCCCACTGAAGCTTTCTTT | CASSQDQARPTEAFF
TRBJ1-6 | TRBV6-6 | NA | NA | TGTGCCAGCAGTCAGGGCGGAAATTCACCCCTCCACTTT | CASSQGGNSPLHF
TRBJ1-3 | TRBV10-3 | NA | NA | TGTGCCATCAGTGATTACACACAGAGCTCTGGAAACACCATATATTTT | CAISDYTQSSGNTIYF
TRBJ1-6 | TRBV6-5 | NA | NA | TGTGCCAGCAGTCCCGGAACCTATAATTCACCCCTCCACTTT | CASSPGTYNSPLHF
TRBJ2-3 | TRBV10-1 | NA | NA | TGCGCCAGCAGTAGCCCCTGGGCAGATACGCAGTATTTT | CASSSPWADTQYF
TRBJ2-5 | TRBV19 | NA | NA | TGTGCCAGTAGTATTGGACGCCCGCCAAAGGAGACCCAGTACTTC | CASSIGRPPKETQYF
TRBJ1-4 | TRBV4-3 | once | NA | TGCGCCAGCAGCCTGAGGCCTAATAATGAAAAACTGTTTTTT | CASSLRPNNEKLFF
TRBJ1-6 | TRBV6-5 | NA | NA | TGTGCCAGCCTCGGTCTCCGGCCGTATTCACCCCTCCACTTT | CASLGLRPYSPLHF
TRBJ2-7 | TRBV6-5 | NA | NA | TGTGCCACCCCGTCGGACAGCTTCTACGAGCAGTACTTC | CATPSDSFYEQYF
TRBJ1-4 | TRBV30 | few | NA | TGTGCCTGGAGTGTAATAGGGGAAAAACTGTTTTTT | CAWSVIGEKLFF
TRBJ2-7 | TRBV7-9 | NA | NA | TGTGCCAGCAGCCAGGACATGGCCGGGGACGAGCAGTACTTC | CASSQDMAGDEQYF
TRBJ1-1 | TRBV6-6 | NA | NA | TGTGCCAGCAGTCCTTACGGAGGGTGGACTGAAGCTTTCTTT | CASSPYGGWTEAFF
TRBJ1-2 | TRBV30 | once | NA | TGTGCCAGTATGGCAGGGGAGAGCTATGGCTACACCTTC | CASMAGESYGYTF
TRBJ1-6 | TRBV21-1 | NA | NA | TGTGCCAGCAGCAAAGGGGGCTTTTCACCCCTCCACTTT | CASSKGGFSPLHF